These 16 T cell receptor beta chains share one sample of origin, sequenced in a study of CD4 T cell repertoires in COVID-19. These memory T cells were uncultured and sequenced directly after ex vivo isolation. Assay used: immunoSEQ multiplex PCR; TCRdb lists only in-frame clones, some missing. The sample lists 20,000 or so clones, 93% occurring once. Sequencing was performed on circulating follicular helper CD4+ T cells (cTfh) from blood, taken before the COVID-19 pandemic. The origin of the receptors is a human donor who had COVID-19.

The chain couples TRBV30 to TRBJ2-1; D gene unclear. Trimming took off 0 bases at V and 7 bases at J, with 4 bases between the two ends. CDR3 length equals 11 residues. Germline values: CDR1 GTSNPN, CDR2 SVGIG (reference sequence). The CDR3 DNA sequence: TGTGCCTGGAGTGTACAAAATGAGCAGTTCTTC. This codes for CAWSVQNEQFF.

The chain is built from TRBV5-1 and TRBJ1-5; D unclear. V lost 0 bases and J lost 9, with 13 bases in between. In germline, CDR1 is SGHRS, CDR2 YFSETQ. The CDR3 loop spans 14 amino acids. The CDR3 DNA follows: TGCGCCAGCAGCTTGGAATCCGTCGCGGGGCCCCAGCATTTT. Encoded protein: CASSLESVAGPQHF.

This chain's CDR3 is CASSPQRGVFVIHEQYF. In DNA form, the CDR3 reads TGTGCCAGCAGTCCCCAGCGGGGTGTGTTCGTTATCCACGAGCAGTACTTC. V usage is TRBV27 and J usage is TRBJ2-7; 7 bases line up with TRBD2. This CDR3 region has 17 residues. The V gene end was trimmed by 5 bases and the J gene end by 5 bases; junction bases not matched to a gene: 18. The germline gives CDR1 MNHEY, CDR2 SMNVEV (reference sequence).

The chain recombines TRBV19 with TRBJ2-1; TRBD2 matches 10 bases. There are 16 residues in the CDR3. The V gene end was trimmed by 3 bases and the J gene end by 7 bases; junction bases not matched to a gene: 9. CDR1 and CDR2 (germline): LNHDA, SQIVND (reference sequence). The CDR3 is CASSIVGASGSNEQFF. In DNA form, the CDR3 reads TGTGCCAGTAGTATTGTGGGGGCTAGCGGGAGTAATGAGCAGTTCTTC.

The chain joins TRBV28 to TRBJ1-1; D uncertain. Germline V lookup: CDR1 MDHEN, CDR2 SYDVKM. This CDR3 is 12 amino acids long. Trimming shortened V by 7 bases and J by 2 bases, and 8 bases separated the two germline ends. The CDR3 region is CASKEGNTEAFF. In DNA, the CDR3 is TGTGCCAGCAAGGAGGGAAACACTGAAGCTTTCTTT.

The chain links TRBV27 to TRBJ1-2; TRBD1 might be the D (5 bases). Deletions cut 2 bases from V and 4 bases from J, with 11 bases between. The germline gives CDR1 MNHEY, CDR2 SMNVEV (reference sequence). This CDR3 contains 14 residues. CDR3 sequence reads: CASSLRGDPYGYTF. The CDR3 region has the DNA TGTGCCAGCAGTTTAAGGGGCGATCCCTATGGCTACACCTTC.

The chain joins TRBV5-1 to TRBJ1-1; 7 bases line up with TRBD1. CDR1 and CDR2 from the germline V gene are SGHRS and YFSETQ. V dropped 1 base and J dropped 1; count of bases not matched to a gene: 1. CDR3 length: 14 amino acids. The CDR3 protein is CASSLSGGNTEAFF. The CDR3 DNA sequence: TGCGCCAGCAGCTTGTCAGGGGGGAACACTGAAGCTTTCTTT.

This CDR3 is CASSQGGERGNYEQYF. DNA for the CDR3: TGTGCCAGCAGCCAAGGAGGCGAGCGGGGAAACTACGAGCAGTACTTC. The chain uses TRBV4-2 and TRBJ2-7; 7 bases match TRBD2. CDR3 length: 16 residues. V shed 1 base, J shed 3 bases, and the junction held 9 bases outside the gene matches. Germline CDR1 LGHNA, CDR2 YNFKEQ.

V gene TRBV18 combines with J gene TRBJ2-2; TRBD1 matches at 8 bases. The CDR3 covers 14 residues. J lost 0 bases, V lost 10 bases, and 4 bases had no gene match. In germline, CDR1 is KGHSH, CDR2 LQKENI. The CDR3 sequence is CATQGASNTGELFF. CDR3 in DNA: TGTGCCACCCAGGGGGCCTCGAACACCGGGGAGCTGTTTTTT.

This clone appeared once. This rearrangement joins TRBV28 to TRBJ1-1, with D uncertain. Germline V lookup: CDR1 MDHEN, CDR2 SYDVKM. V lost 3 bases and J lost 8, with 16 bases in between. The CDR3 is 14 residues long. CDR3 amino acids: CASSFGSPVKEAFF. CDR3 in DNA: TGTGCCAGCAGTTTCGGGTCTCCGGTTAAGGAAGCTTTCTTT.

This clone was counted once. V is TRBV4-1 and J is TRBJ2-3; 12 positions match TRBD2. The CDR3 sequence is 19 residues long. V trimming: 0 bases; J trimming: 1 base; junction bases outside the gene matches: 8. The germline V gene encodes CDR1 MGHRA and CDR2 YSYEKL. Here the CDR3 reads CASSQERRLAGDGTDTQYF. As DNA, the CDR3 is TGCGCCAGCAGCCAAGAGAGGCGACTAGCGGGAGATGGCACAGATACGCAGTATTTT.

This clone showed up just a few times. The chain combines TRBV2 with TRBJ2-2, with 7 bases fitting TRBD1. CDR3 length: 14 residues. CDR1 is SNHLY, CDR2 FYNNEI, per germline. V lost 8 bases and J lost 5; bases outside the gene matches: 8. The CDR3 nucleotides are TGTGCCAGCCAGACAGGGAGTGATACCGGGGAGCTGTTTTTT. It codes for CASQTGSDTGELFF.

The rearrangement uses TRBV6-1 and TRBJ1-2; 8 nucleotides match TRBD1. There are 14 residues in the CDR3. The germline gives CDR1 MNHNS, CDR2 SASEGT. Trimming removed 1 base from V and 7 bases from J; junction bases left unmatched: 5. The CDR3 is CASSEGQGPFGYTF. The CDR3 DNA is TGTGCCAGCAGTGAAGGACAGGGGCCTTTTGGCTACACCTTC.

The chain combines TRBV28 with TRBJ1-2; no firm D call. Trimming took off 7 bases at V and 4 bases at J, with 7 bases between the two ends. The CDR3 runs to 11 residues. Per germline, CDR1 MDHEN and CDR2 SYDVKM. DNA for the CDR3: TGTGCCAGCAATAGTCGCTATGGCTACACCTTC. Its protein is CASNSRYGYTF.

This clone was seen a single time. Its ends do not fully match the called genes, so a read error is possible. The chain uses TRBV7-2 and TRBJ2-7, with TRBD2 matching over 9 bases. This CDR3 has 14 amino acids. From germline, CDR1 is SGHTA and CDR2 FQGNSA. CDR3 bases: TGTGCCAGCAGGTTAGCGGGAGTTTCCTACGAGCAGTACTTC. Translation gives CASRLAGVSYEQYF.

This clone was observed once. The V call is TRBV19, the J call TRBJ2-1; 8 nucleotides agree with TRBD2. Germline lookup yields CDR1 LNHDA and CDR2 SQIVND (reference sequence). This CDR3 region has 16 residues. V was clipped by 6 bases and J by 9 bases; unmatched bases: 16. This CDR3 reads CASRRSGAGGGGEQFF. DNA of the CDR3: TGTGCCAGTAGACGGTCAGGGGCGGGAGGTGGGGGTGAGCAGTTCTTC.